This T cell receptor (beta chain) is drawn from a study of response to subunit inactivated influenza vaccine. Overall study results and limits: Few additional T cells are recruited per seasonal influenza vaccination, authors suggested.

A single record per CDR3 protein comes from TCRdb applying MiXCR to the RT-PCR reads. The repertoire holds 650,000 to 800,000 distinct CDR3 sequences, with approximately 15% as singletons. Ten or more counts support this clonotype. The antigen is not known. The sequence derives from a man between 50 and 59 years old who received an inactivated influenza vaccine. The sample consisted of PBMCs from blood, taken around 15 days before vaccination.

The CDR3 DNA sequence: TGTGCCAGCAGCTTAGACGGGACCGGGGGCTATAATTCACCCCTCCACTTT. Translating gives CASSLDGTGGYNSPLHF. The chain recombines TRBV7-9 with TRBJ1-6; D may be TRBD1 (5 bases). Germline V gene data show CDR1 as SEHNR and CDR2 as FQNEAQ (reference sequence). The germline V and J ends were trimmed by 1 base and 3 bases, with 13 bases remaining between them. The CDR3 contains 17 residues. Looking up the rest from reference TRBV7-9 and TRBJ1-6 gives the full variable domain: DTGVSQNPRHKITKRGQNVTFRCDPISEHNRLYWYRQTLGQGPEFLTYFQNEAQLEKSRLLSDRFSAERPKGSFSTLEIQRTEQGDSAMYLCASSLDGTGGYNSPLHFGNGTRLTVT.